The rows below give T cell receptor beta chains drawn from one sample of a study of blood T cells in healthy people across ages. TCRdb re-called the 5' RACE reads with MiXCR, one entry per CDR3 protein. The table lists 1,500,000 or so distinct CDR3 sequences, 40% to 45% of them singletons, with under 5% in the top ten. The sample consisted of blood. These receptors originate from a woman aged 18-35 years in good health. CDR3s include the opening cysteine and the closing phenylalanine or tryptophan. The order of the fields is V gene, J gene, CDR3 protein.

>TRBV7-2|TRBJ2-5
CASSLASTAGGKTQYF
>TRBV6-5|TRBJ2-7
CASVGGPLNEQYF
>TRBV6-6|TRBJ2-3
CASSYRSGTSTDTQYF
>TRBV4-2|TRBJ1-1
CASSYTGDTEAFF
>TRBV12-3/TRBV12-4|TRBJ1-2
CASSPSRDRVANYGYTF
>TRBV6-1|TRBJ2-3
CASKLEREGPYSTQYF
>TRBV6-6|TRBJ2-1
CASSASTGYNEQFF
>TRBV6-2/TRBV6-3|TRBJ2-1
CASSYGRNYNEQFF
>TRBV29-1|TRBJ1-2
CSVEGTGFIDYGYTF
>TRBV29-1|TRBJ1-2
CSVDLQGGNYGYTF
>TRBV9|TRBJ2-1
CASGGVSHNEQFF
>TRBV4-2|TRBJ2-3
CASSQDGNTDTRYF
>TRBV2|TRBJ2-4
CASYAPGQGLDIQYF
>TRBV20-1|TRBJ2-5
CSASYPSLYKQYF
>TRBV6-2/TRBV6-3|TRBJ2-1
CASRMSYNEQFF
>TRBV25-1|TRBJ2-7
CAGSSFQGGLEDYEQYF
>TRBV5-1|TRBJ1-1
CASCKAESTEAFF
>TRBV20-1|TRBJ1-4
CSADRDTPEKLFF
>TRBV10-3|TRBJ1-2
CAISEIRGSYGYTF
>TRBV28|TRBJ2-7
CASTSGGQEQYF
>TRBV29-1|TRBJ2-3
CSVDTGAQPDTQYF
>TRBV29-1|TRBJ2-2
CSVEAGNTGELFF
>TRBV6-5|TRBJ2-7
CASSVPASYEQYF
>TRBV7-3|TRBJ2-1
CASSPGQIYNEQFF
>TRBV4-3|TRBJ2-7
CASSQEGTAEGNEQYF
>TRBV2|TRBJ2-3
CASSSERLALYF
>TRBV7-2|TRBJ1-2
CASSLAGGTPGYTF
>TRBV7-2|TRBJ1-2
CASSPKTGFEGYGYTF
>TRBV4-3|TRBJ2-7
CASSQIGDGSYEQYF
>TRBV29-1|TRBJ2-1
CSVPRAGTGVWNEQFF
>TRBV7-2|TRBJ1-1
CASSLDGQVKNTEAFF
>TRBV20-1|TRBJ2-1
CSARDNSYNEQFF
>TRBV5-1|TRBJ1-2
CASSQGQPANYGYSF
>TRBV3-1|TRBJ1-5
CASAQNRQGNQPQHF
>TRBV6-1|TRBJ2-1
CASRDRVSSYNEQFF
>TRBV2|TRBJ2-1
CATGSYNEQFF
>TRBV20-1|TRBJ2-7
CSARVPGQAYEQYF
>TRBV4-1|TRBJ1-4
CASSHPQTNEKLFF
>TRBV12-3/TRBV12-4|TRBJ2-1
CASSSLRSHNEQFF
>TRBV7-2|TRBJ2-1
CASSTGGVAVQYEQFF
>TRBV7-2|TRBJ2-7
CASSRPSGTRNYEQYF
>TRBV7-2|TRBJ2-1
CASSLEGLAGGARYDEQFF
>TRBV6-6|TRBJ2-7
CASRTLGTGGWYEQYF
>TRBV29-1|TRBJ1-1
CSVVSQVNTEAFF
>TRBV13|TRBJ2-1
CASSYPGQGVQWEFF
>TRBV10-3|TRBJ2-1
CAISERLAGSNEQFF
>TRBV20-1|TRBJ2-3
CSARAPGLAGTDTQYF
>TRBV7-2|TRBJ2-1
CASSFEAGGNEQFF
>TRBV7-2|TRBJ1-5
CASSLVLGSNQPQHF
>TRBV7-2|TRBJ2-3
CASSARLAAPTDTQYF
>TRBV5-1|TRBJ1-4
CASSGGDRGYEKLFF
>TRBV6-2/TRBV6-3|TRBJ2-1
CASSSEFSYNEQFF
>TRBV7-3|TRBJ2-7
CASSLGQGGLDEQYF
>TRBV4-1|TRBJ2-1
CASSQMRLVGAPSYNEQFF